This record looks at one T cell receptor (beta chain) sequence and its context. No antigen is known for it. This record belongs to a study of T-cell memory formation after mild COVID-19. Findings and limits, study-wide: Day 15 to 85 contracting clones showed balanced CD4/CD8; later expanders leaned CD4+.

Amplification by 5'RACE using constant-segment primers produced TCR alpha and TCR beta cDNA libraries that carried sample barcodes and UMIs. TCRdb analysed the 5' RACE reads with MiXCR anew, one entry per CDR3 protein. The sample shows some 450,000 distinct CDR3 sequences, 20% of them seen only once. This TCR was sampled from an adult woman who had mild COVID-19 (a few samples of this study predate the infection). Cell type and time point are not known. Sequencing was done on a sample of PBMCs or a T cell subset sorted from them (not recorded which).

CDR3 sequence: CASSRDYSTGELFF. In DNA form, the CDR3 reads TGCGCCAGCAGCCGGGACTACAGCACCGGGGAGCTGTTTTTT. This rearrangement joins TRBV5-1 to TRBJ2-2; 7 bases map to TRBD2. There are 14 residues in the CDR3. The ends lost 4 bases at V and 4 bases at J; junction bases unmatched: 4. Germline V gene data show CDR1 as SGHRS and CDR2 as YFSETQ.